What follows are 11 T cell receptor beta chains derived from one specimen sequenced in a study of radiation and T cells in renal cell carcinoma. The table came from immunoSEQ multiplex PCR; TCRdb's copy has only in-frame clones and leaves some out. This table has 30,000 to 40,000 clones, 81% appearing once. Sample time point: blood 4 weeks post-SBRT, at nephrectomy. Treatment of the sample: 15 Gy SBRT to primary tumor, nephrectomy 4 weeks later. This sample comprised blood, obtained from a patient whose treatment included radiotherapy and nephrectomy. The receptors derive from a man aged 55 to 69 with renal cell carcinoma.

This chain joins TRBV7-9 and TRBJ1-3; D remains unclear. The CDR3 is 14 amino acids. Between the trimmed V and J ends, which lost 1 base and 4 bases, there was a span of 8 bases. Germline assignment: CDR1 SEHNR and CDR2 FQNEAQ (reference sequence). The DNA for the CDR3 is TGTGCCAGCAGCTTAGAGGCACGGGGAAACACCATATATTTT. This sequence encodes CASSLEARGNTIYF. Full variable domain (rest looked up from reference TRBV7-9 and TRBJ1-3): DTGVSQNPRHKITKRGQNVTFRCDPISEHNRLYWYRQTLGQGPEFLTYFQNEAQLEKSRLLSDRFSAERPKGSFSTLEIQRTEQGDSAMYLCASSLEARGNTIYFGEGSWLTVV.

The CDR3 sequence is CASSVDGRSYGYTF. Here the CDR3 DNA reads TGTGCCAGCAGCGTAGACGGCAGAAGCTATGGCTACACCTTC. J is TRBJ1-2 and V is TRBV9, with D unresolved. With 0 bases removed from V and 4 bases from J, the gap between germline ends came to 10 bases. Germline CDR1 SGDLS, CDR2 YYNGEE. The CDR3 contains 14 residues.

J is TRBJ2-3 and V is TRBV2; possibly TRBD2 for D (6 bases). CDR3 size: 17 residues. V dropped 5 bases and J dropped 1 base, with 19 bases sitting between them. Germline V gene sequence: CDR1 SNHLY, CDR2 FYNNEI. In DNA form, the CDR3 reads TGTGCCAGCAGTAAGTCAATTCTAGCGCCTGGCACAGATACGCAGTATTTT. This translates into CASSKSILAPGTDTQYF. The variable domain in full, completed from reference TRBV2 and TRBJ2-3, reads EPEVTQTPSHQVTQMGQEVILRCVPISNHLYFYWYRQILGQKVEFLVSFYNNEISEKSEIFDDQFSVERPDGSNFTLKIRSTKLEDSAMYFCASSKSILAPGTDTQYFGPGTRLTVL.

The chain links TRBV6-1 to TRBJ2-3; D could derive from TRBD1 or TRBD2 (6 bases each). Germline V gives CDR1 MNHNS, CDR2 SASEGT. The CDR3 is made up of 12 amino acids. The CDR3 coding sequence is TGTGCTGGGGGGACATTCTCAGATACGCAGTATTTT. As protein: CAGGTFSDTQYF.

The CDR3 nucleotides are TGTGCCAGCAGCCGCCTGGAGGGGATTCAATATGGCTACACCTTC. Its protein product is CASSRLEGIQYGYTF. This chain links TRBV7-9 with TRBJ1-2, with a weak D call TRBD1 (5 bases). Germline V lookup: CDR1 SEHNR, CDR2 FQNEAQ (reference sequence). This CDR3 comprises 15 residues. Trimming pared 5 bases from V and 5 bases from J, leaving 18 bases between.

The DNA for the CDR3 is TGTGCCAGTACCCGCGTAGGGAGGGGGCTCCGTAGCACTGAAGCTTTCTTT. Its protein product is CASTRVGRGLRSTEAFF. The chain uses TRBV19 and TRBJ1-1, with TRBD1 matching over 7 bases. This CDR3 has 17 amino acids. Trimming removed 7 bases from V and 4 bases from J; junction bases left unmatched: 18. Germline-derived CDR1 and CDR2 are LNHDA and SQIVND (reference sequence).

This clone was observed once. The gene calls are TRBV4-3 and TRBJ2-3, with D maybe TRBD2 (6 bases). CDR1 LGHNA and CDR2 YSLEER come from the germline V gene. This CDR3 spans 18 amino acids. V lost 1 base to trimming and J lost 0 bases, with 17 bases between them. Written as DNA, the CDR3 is TGCGCCAGCAGCCAAGCGGGTAGCGGTAGACCTAGCACAGATACGCAGTATTTT. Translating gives CASSQAGSGRPSTDTQYF.

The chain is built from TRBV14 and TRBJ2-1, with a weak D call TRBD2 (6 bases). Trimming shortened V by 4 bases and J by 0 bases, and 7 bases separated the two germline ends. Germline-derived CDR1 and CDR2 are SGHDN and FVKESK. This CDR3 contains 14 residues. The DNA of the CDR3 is TGTGCCAGCAGCCCGGACTACTCCTACAATGAGCAGTTCTTC. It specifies CASSPDYSYNEQFF.

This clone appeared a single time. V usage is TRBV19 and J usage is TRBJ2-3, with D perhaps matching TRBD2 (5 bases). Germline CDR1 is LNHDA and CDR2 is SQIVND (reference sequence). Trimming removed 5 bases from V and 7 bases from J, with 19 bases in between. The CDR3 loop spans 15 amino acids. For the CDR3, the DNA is TGTGCCAGTAGTGTTACAAGGACTCCAACGAATACGCAGTATTTT. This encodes CASSVTRTPTNTQYF.

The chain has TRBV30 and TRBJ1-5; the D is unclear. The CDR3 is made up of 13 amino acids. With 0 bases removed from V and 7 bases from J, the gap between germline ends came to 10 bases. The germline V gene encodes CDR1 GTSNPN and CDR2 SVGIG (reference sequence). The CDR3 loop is CAWSVQGHQPQHF. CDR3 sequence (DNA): TGTGCCTGGAGTGTACAAGGGCACCAGCCCCAGCATTTT.

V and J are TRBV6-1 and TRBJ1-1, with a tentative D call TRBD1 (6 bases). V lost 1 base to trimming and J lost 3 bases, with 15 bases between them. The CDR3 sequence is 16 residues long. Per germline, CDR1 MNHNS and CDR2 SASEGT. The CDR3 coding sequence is TGTGCCAGCAGTGAAGGTGGGAGGGGGGTCTACACTGAAGCTTTCTTT. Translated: CASSEGGRGVYTEAFF.